A single sample is the source of the 15 T cell receptor beta chains below, sequenced in a study of Ad26.COV2.S vaccination and SARS-CoV-2 variants. The treatment: roughly 20 received Ad26.COV2.S at low or high dose, single or two shots; 5 received placebo; per-sample allocation not given. Following the first vaccine or placebo injection, samples were taken on day 63. The method was immunoSEQ multiplex PCR; TCRdb's version includes in-frame clones alone and lacks a portion of them. The sample includes hundreds of thousands of clones, roughly 87% of them seen just once. This material consisted of peripheral blood, taken in a trial of Ad26.COV2.S vaccine versus placebo. All receptors come from a person aged 18-65 years who received the Ad26.COV2.S COVID-19 vaccine or a placebo.

A single count supports this clone. J is TRBJ1-2 and V is TRBV18, with 8 nucleotides matching TRBD1. V dropped 6 bases and J dropped 12; count of bases not matched to a gene: 27. The CDR3 is 18 residues long. Germline V gene sequence: CDR1 KGHSH, CDR2 LQKENI. CDR3 nucleotide sequence: TGTGCCAGCTCCTGGAGGACAGGGAACGTAAACTATGGCTCGGGGGACACCTTC. It translates to CASSWRTGNVNYGSGDTF.

The CDR3: CASSFARGGEKLFF. As DNA, the CDR3 is TGTGCCAGCAGTTTCGCCCGGGGGGGTGAAAAACTGTTTTTT. V usage is TRBV28 and J usage is TRBJ1-4; possibly TRBD1 for D (5 bases). CDR1 MDHEN and CDR2 SYDVKM come from the germline V gene. The V gene lost 3 bases and the J gene lost 7 bases, with 12 bases spanning the gap. The CDR3 length is 14 residues.

This clone appeared a few times. The chain joins TRBV30 to TRBJ2-7; D may be TRBD1 (5 bases). The CDR3 contains 14 residues. The germline V gene encodes CDR1 GTSNPN and CDR2 SVGIG (reference sequence). V was pared by 0 bases and J by 2 bases, with 11 bases between. The CDR3 DNA is TGTGCCTGGAGTGTAAATCTAGGGGCCTACGAGCAGTACTTC. The encoded protein is CAWSVNLGAYEQYF.

The rearrangement links TRBV5-6 to TRBJ2-3; no clear D. The germline gives CDR1 SGHDT, CDR2 YYEEEE. The CDR3 is made up of 15 amino acids. V gave up 0 bases and J gave up 1 base, with 9 bases separating them. The DNA of the CDR3 is TGTGCCAGCAGCTTGGGGCCGGCGGGCACAGATACGCAGTATTTT. This encodes CASSLGPAGTDTQYF.

This chain links TRBV3-1 (or the pseudogene TRBV3-2) with TRBJ2-3; TRBD2 matches 9 bases. CDR3 length equals 16 residues. The V segment lost 0 bases and the J segment 7 bases; nucleotides outside the gene matches: 8. Germline V CDR1 and CDR2: LGHDT, YNNKEL (reference sequence). The CDR3: CASSQDIAGDWNTQYF. For the CDR3, the DNA is TGTGCCAGCAGCCAAGATATAGCGGGGGATTGGAATACGCAGTATTTT.

The gene calls are TRBV5-1 and TRBJ1-4; D remains unclear. This CDR3 contains 15 residues. Germline-derived CDR1 and CDR2 are SGHRS and YFSETQ. V lost 4 bases to trimming and J lost 6 bases, with 16 bases between them. Here the CDR3 reads CASSRGWSGDEKLFF. For the CDR3, the DNA is TGCGCCAGCAGCAGAGGTTGGAGTGGGGATGAAAAACTGTTTTTT.

The V and J genes are TRBV15 and TRBJ1-2; 7 positions agree with TRBD1. The CDR3 covers 16 residues. CDR1 is LNHNV and CDR2 is YYDKDF in the germline V gene (reference sequence). The ends lost 3 bases at V and 0 bases at J; junction bases unmatched: 7. Here the CDR3 DNA reads TGTGCCACCAGCAGGGGGGGGACAGTGACTAACTATGGCTACACCTTC. This encodes CATSRGGTVTNYGYTF.

This chain links TRBV27 with TRBJ2-1; D uncertain. The CDR3 is 18 residues long. CDR1 MNHEY and CDR2 SMNVEV come from the germline V gene (reference sequence). Trimming removed 2 bases at V and 0 bases at J, with 17 bases between. This chain's CDR3 is CASSLKLGFLSSYNEQFF. For the CDR3, the DNA is TGTGCCAGCAGTTTAAAGCTCGGCTTTTTAAGCTCCTACAATGAGCAGTTCTTC.

The count of this clone is one. The chain recombines TRBV18 with TRBJ1-5; perhaps TRBD1 as D (6 bases). The CDR3 consists of 14 residues. V lost 6 bases and J lost 6, with 15 bases in between. In germline, CDR1 is KGHSH, CDR2 LQKENI. CDR3 residues: CASSSLRGGQPQHF. Written as DNA, the CDR3 is TGTGCCAGCTCTTCTCTCAGGGGAGGTCAGCCCCAGCATTTT.

The chain links TRBV30 to TRBJ2-1; TRBD1 matches at 9 bases. J was trimmed by 0 bases and V by 5 bases; bases with no gene match: 5. The germline V gene has CDR1 GTSNPN and CDR2 SVGIG (reference sequence). The CDR3 has 15 amino acids. The CDR3 here is CAWGGTGSSYNEQFF. The CDR3 DNA reads as TGTGCCTGGGGGGGGACAGGGAGCTCCTACAATGAGCAGTTCTTC.

This clone turned up a few times. The genes are TRBV7-9 and TRBJ2-7; unclear D gene. The germline V gene has CDR1 SEHNR and CDR2 FQNEAQ (reference sequence). CDR3 length equals 13 residues. V lost 1 base and J 6 bases, leaving 10 bases between the germline ends. The CDR3 bases are TGTGCCAGCAGCTTAGGCTACGAACTCGAGCAGTACGTC. It is translated as CASSLGYELEQYV.

The chain recombines TRBV10-3 with TRBJ2-1, with D tentatively TRBD1 (6 bases). Trimming removed 5 bases from V and 8 bases from J, with 13 bases in between. The CDR3 spans 13 residues. Germline CDR1 reads ENHRY; CDR2 reads SYGVKD. The CDR3 DNA sequence: TGTGCCATCAGTCGGAACAGGGAAGATGAGCAGTTCTTC. It yields the protein CAISRNREDEQFF.

The rearrangement links TRBV27 to TRBJ2-7; D possibly corresponds to TRBD1 (6 bases). Germline V gene sequence: CDR1 MNHEY, CDR2 SMNVEV (reference sequence). The CDR3 runs 14 residues. V was pared by 2 bases and J by 1 base, with 9 bases between. The CDR3 DNA reads TGTGCCAGCAGTTTAAACAGGGATTCCTACGAGCAGTACGTC. Protein sequence: CASSLNRDSYEQYV.

This clone is a singleton in its sample. The rearrangement uses TRBV19 and TRBJ2-7; D may match TRBD1 or TRBD2 (5 bases each). Germline V gene lookup returns CDR1 LNHDA and CDR2 SQIVND (reference sequence). Between the trimmed V and J ends, which lost 6 bases and 2 bases, there was a span of 17 bases. This CDR3 spans 15 amino acids. CDR3 in amino acids: CASSPWGEGPYEQYF. The CDR3 DNA reads TGTGCCAGTAGCCCCTGGGGCGAGGGACCCTACGAGCAGTACTTC.

The chain has TRBV5-1 and TRBJ2-3, with 7 bases that match TRBD2. The CDR3 has 16 residues. V trimming: 3 bases; J trimming: 0 bases; junction bases outside the gene matches: 7. Per the germline V gene, CDR1 is SGHRS and CDR2 is YFSETQ. CDR3 nucleotides: TGCGCCAGCAGCTCAGGGCTAGCGGCTAGCACAGATACGCAGTATTTT. Translating it yields CASSSGLAASTDTQYF.